A selection of T cell receptor beta chains follows, all from one sample in a study of identical twins. Using its own MiXCR run on the 5' RACE reads, TCRdb lists one record per CDR3 protein. This table has hundreds of thousands of distinct CDR3 sequences, about a fifth appearing once. The same sample was also used in a study of yellow fever vaccine responses in identical twins.

Material for sequencing was CD4+ T cells sorted from blood. Source of these receptors: a woman aged 18-30 years in good health. CDR3s include the opening cysteine and the closing phenylalanine or tryptophan. Fields, in order: D gene, V gene, clone size, J gene, CDR3 DNA, CDR3 protein. The D gene is left open where the match is weak. Some rows have no size entry. The others give once, few or many, or a class for an expanded clone.

>-|TRBV5-1|many|TRBJ2-2
TGCGCCAGCAGCGGAAATAGGGGGAGTGCCACGAACACCGGGGAGCTGTTTTTT
CASSGNRGSATNTGELFF
>TRBD1|TRBV11-2|-|TRBJ2-4
TGTGCCAGCAGCGACCTTACAGGGGTCATTCAGTACTTC
CASSDLTGVIQYF
>-|TRBV5-1|-|TRBJ1-2
TGCGCCAGCAGCTTAACCAACGCCCAGGGGCTGTCAGGCTACACCTTC
CASSLTNAQGLSGYTF
>-|TRBV20-1|-|TRBJ2-1
TGCAGTGCTAGACTTACTGCCCGTGTAGAGCAGTTCTTC
CSARLTARVEQFF
>-|TRBV20-1|-|TRBJ2-1
TGCAGTGCTTCTACCAGGGGACGCAGCTCCTACAATGAGCAGTTCTTC
CSASTRGRSSYNEQFF
>-|TRBV19|few|TRBJ2-7
TGTGCCAGTAGCATCCGGGACGGGGCCTACGAGCAGTACTTC
CASSIRDGAYEQYF
>-|TRBV14|-|TRBJ2-6
TGTGCCAGCAGCCCGCAGGTTGCTGGGGCCAACGTCCTGACTTTC
CASSPQVAGANVLTF
>-|TRBV20-1|few|TRBJ2-5
TGCAGTGCTAGAGATCTGTACGGGGGGACAGTGTACTTC
CSARDLYGGTVYF
>-|TRBV5-4|-|TRBJ1-1
TGTGCCAGCAGCGGACTTACTGAAGCTTTCTTT
CASSGLTEAFF
>-|TRBV6-1|-|TRBJ2-2
TGTGCCAGCAGCCTCACTACCTCGTCGACCGGGGAGCTGTTTTTT
CASSLTTSSTGELFF
>-|TRBV5-1|-|TRBJ2-7
TGCGCCAGCAGCTTACAGTCCGGGACGCCTACCTACGAGCAGTACTTC
CASSLQSGTPTYEQYF
>-|TRBV4-2|-|TRBJ1-2
TGTGCCAGCAGCCCAGGTGAGGGTGCTGGCTACACCTTC
CASSPGEGAGYTF
>-|TRBV29-1|-|TRBJ2-1
TGCAGCGCCGCCGGCAATGAGCAGTTCTTC
CSAAGNEQFF
>-|TRBV10-2|-|TRBJ2-1
TGCGCCTCCGGGACGACTAATGAGCAGTTCTTC
CASGTTNEQFF